A selection of T cell receptor beta chains follows, all from one sample in a study of tumor T cells in aggressive B-cell lymphoma. Generated by immunoSEQ multiplex PCR, the TCRdb table keeps only in-frame clones and is missing some. This table holds 9,500 to 13,000 clones, about 88% found once. Sequencing used tumor tissue. The receptors originated from an adult with diffuse large B cell lymphoma. Each CDR3 is given with its conserved first and last residue. Fields, in order: D gene, clone size, J gene, V gene, CDR3 DNA, CDR3 protein. A D gene is named only where the DNA matches it firmly. Size is stated for part of the rows, as once, few or many counts, or as a class when the clone is expanded.

D: -; size: -; J: TRBJ2-5; V: TRBV28; DNA: TGTGCCAGCAGTTCCTCCGGGACTCCCACGGAGGAGACCCAGTACTTC; CDR3: CASSSSGTPTEETQYF
D: TRBD2; size: -; J: TRBJ2-1; V: TRBV25-1; DNA: TGTGCCAGCAGTGATCCTAGCGGGAGGGTGCCGTGGCAGTTCTTC; CDR3: CASSDPSGRVPWQFF
D: TRBD1; size: -; J: TRBJ1-5; V: TRBV2; DNA: TGTGCCAGCAGACCCGGGACAGAGAATCAGCCCCAGCATTTT; CDR3: CASRPGTENQPQHF
D: -; size: -; J: TRBJ2-5; V: TRBV7-2; DNA: TGCGCCAGCAGCTTAGGGTTAGCCAGAAAGACCCAGTACTTC; CDR3: CASSLGLARKTQYF
D: -; size: once; J: TRBJ2-5; V: TRBV30; DNA: TGTGCCTGGGCTACCCCCGCAAAGACCCAGTACTTC; CDR3: CAWATPAKTQYF
D: -; size: -; J: TRBJ1-4; V: TRBV4-3; DNA: TGCGCCAGCAGCGAAGACCGGAGAAAACTGTTTTTT; CDR3: CASSEDRRKLFF
D: -; size: -; J: TRBJ1-6; V: TRBV6-6; DNA: TGTGCCAGCAGTTACGGCGAGGGAAATTCACCCCTCCACTTT; CDR3: CASSYGEGNSPLHF
D: TRBD1; size: -; J: TRBJ2-3; V: TRBV2; DNA: TGTGCCAGCAGCCGTGCGGGGACAGGGAGCACAGATACGCAGTATTTT; CDR3: CASSRAGTGSTDTQYF
D: -; size: few; J: TRBJ2-1; V: TRBV7-9; DNA: TGTGCCAGCAGCAAACACGCTAATGAGCAGTTCTTC; CDR3: CASSKHANEQFF
D: -; size: -; J: TRBJ1-2; V: TRBV5-6; DNA: TGTGCCAGCAGCTTTCGAGGGGGACGCGGCTACACCTTC; CDR3: CASSFRGGRGYTF
D: -; size: -; J: TRBJ2-1; V: TRBV12-5; DNA: TGTGCTAGTGGTTTTGGCGGGATTACAGACAATGAGCAGTTCTTC; CDR3: CASGFGGITDNEQFF
D: -; size: -; J: TRBJ2-5; V: TRBV4-3; DNA: TGCGCCAGCAGCCAAGCTACAGGCAGAGAGACCCAGTACTTC; CDR3: CASSQATGRETQYF
D: TRBD1; size: -; J: TRBJ2-1; V: TRBV14; DNA: TGTGCCAGCAGCCAAGATAACTGGGACAGGGCCCATATAGGCATTTTCTACAATGAGCAGTTCTTC; CDR3: CASSQDNWDRAHIGIFYNEQFF
D: TRBD2; size: -; J: TRBJ2-1; V: TRBV29-1; DNA: TGCAGCGTGGACGGACTAGCGGGTTTCGCCTACAATGAGCAGTTCTTC; CDR3: CSVDGLAGFAYNEQFF
D: TRBD1; size: -; J: TRBJ2-7; V: TRBV6-1; DNA: TGTGCCAGCAGTGCCGGGACAGGGGCCTACGAGCAGTACTTC; CDR3: CASSAGTGAYEQYF
D: -; size: -; J: TRBJ1-5; V: TRBV28; DNA: TGTGCCAGCAACCCTCTCCCGGGCAATCAGCCCCAGCATTTT; CDR3: CASNPLPGNQPQHF
D: TRBD2; size: -; J: TRBJ2-1; V: TRBV7-9; DNA: TGTGCCAGCAGCGCCCAGAGCGGGGGCAATGAGCAGTTCTTC; CDR3: CASSAQSGGNEQFF
D: TRBD1; size: -; J: TRBJ1-4; V: TRBV20-1; DNA: TGCAGTGCTAGGGAACAGGGGAGACTGTTTTTT; CDR3: CSAREQGRLFF
D: -; size: -; J: TRBJ1-2; V: TRBV18; DNA: TGTGCCAGCTCACCACTTGTGGCAGGGCTTGACTATGGCTACACCTTC; CDR3: CASSPLVAGLDYGYTF
D: TRBD1; size: -; J: TRBJ1-2; V: TRBV7-9; DNA: TGTGCCAGCAGTTTGGAGGGGGCGCGCGGCTACACCTTC; CDR3: CASSLEGARGYTF
D: -; size: -; J: TRBJ2-2; V: TRBV2; DNA: TGTGCCAGCGGAGCCGACCGGAACACCGGGGAGCTGTTTTTT; CDR3: CASGADRNTGELFF
D: TRBD1; size: -; J: TRBJ2-7; V: TRBV6-5; DNA: TGTGCCAGCAGTCCCCGACAGGGGGTTATCTACGAGCAGTACTTC; CDR3: CASSPRQGVIYEQYF
D: TRBD2; size: -; J: TRBJ2-2; V: TRBV18; DNA: TGTGCCAGCTCACCCCGGGTAGCGGGGGCAACCGGGGAGCTGTTTTTT; CDR3: CASSPRVAGATGELFF
D: -; size: -; J: TRBJ1-1; V: TRBV19; DNA: TGTGCCAGTAGTAGCGGGCGCACTGAAGCTTTCTTT; CDR3: CASSSGRTEAFF
D: TRBD2; size: -; J: TRBJ2-1; V: TRBV2; DNA: TGTGCCAGCAGTGGTGAGGGAGGGAAGTTCTTC; CDR3: CASSGEGGKFF
D: -; size: -; J: TRBJ1-1; V: TRBV11-2; DNA: TGTGCCAGCAGCTCGGACAGCATCACTGAAGCTTTCTTT; CDR3: CASSSDSITEAFF
D: -; size: -; J: TRBJ2-6; V: TRBV7-8; DNA: TGTGCCAGCAGCTCGGGACTTATCACTGGGGCCAACGTCCTGACTTTC; CDR3: CASSSGLITGANVLTF
D: -; size: -; J: TRBJ2-7; V: TRBV18; DNA: TGTGCCAGCTCATCGCCCGAGGTGGGCTACGAGCAGTACTTC; CDR3: CASSSPEVGYEQYF
D: -; size: once; J: TRBJ1-3; V: TRBV15; DNA: TGTGCCACCAGCTTAACAGGGTCCGGAAACACCATATATTTT; CDR3: CATSLTGSGNTIYF
D: -; size: -; J: TRBJ2-7; V: TRBV5-1; DNA: TGCGCCAGCAGCTTGTCGGGACAAACCTACGAGCAGTACTTC; CDR3: CASSLSGQTYEQYF
D: -; size: -; J: TRBJ2-7; V: TRBV7-9; DNA: TGTGCCAGCAGCCTTTTCCCGGGAACGGTCTACGAGCAGTACTTC; CDR3: CASSLFPGTVYEQYF
D: -; size: -; J: TRBJ1-2; V: TRBV27; DNA: TGTGCCAGCAGTTTACGTGGACTTTCGTGGACCTTC; CDR3: CASSLRGLSWTF
D: TRBD1; size: -; J: TRBJ2-7; V: TRBV2; DNA: TGTGCCAGCAGTGTCACCGGGACAGTGAGCTCCTACGAGCAGTACTTC; CDR3: CASSVTGTVSSYEQYF
D: TRBD1; size: -; J: TRBJ1-3; V: TRBV7-2; DNA: TGTGCTAGCAGCTTAGGGACAGGGGGCGGATACACCATATATTTT; CDR3: CASSLGTGGGYTIYF
D: -; size: -; J: TRBJ2-5; V: TRBV5-1; DNA: TGCGCCAGCAGCCGGGGGGCAGCCAGAACAGAGACCCAGTACTTC; CDR3: CASSRGAARTETQYF
D: TRBD1; size: -; J: TRBJ2-5; V: TRBV10-1; DNA: TGCGCCAGCAGTGAGGACAGGGGAGAGACCCAGTACTTC; CDR3: CASSEDRGETQYF
D: TRBD1; size: -; J: TRBJ1-3; V: TRBV7-2; DNA: TGTGCCAGCAGCTCTAGGACAGGCTCTGGAAACACCATATATTTT; CDR3: CASSSRTGSGNTIYF
D: -; size: -; J: TRBJ2-3; V: TRBV29-1; DNA: TGCAGCGTCCGGGGGACTCCCAGCACAGATACGCAGTATTTT; CDR3: CSVRGTPSTDTQYF
D: -; size: -; J: TRBJ2-4; V: TRBV4-1; DNA: TGCGCCAGCAGCCAATTCATCGCGGCACTCGAGTTCAAAAACATTCAGTACTTC; CDR3: CASSQFIAALEFKNIQYF
D: TRBD2; size: -; J: TRBJ2-3; V: TRBV18; DNA: TGTGCCAGCTCACCTACGACTAGCGGGGCTAGCACAGATACGCAGTATTTT; CDR3: CASSPTTSGASTDTQYF
D: -; size: -; J: TRBJ2-1; V: TRBV27; DNA: TGTGCCAGCAGTTTAGGAGGAGGGCAGGCCTACTACAATGAGCAGTTCTTC; CDR3: CASSLGGGQAYYNEQFF
D: -; size: -; J: TRBJ2-3; V: TRBV10-3; DNA: TGTGCCATCCGAAGGACAGAGGCCACAGATACGCAGTATTTT; CDR3: CAIRRTEATDTQYF
D: -; size: -; J: TRBJ1-1; V: TRBV27; DNA: TGTGCCAGCTTTTTTGGACTTTCCGAAGCTTTCTTT; CDR3: CASFFGLSEAFF
D: -; size: -; J: TRBJ2-7; V: TRBV5-1; DNA: TGCGCCAGCAGCTTGGAATCGATCGGAGGGGAGCAGTACTTC; CDR3: CASSLESIGGEQYF
D: TRBD1; size: -; J: TRBJ2-7; V: TRBV18; DNA: TGTGCCAGCTCACCACCGGGACAGGGCTACGAGCAGTACTTC; CDR3: CASSPPGQGYEQYF
D: TRBD1; size: -; J: TRBJ2-3; V: TRBV14; DNA: TGTGCCAGCAGCACGACAGGGGGCGCGGATACGCAGTATTTT; CDR3: CASSTTGGADTQYF
D: TRBD2; size: -; J: TRBJ2-5; V: TRBV2; DNA: TGTGCCAGGGGGCTGGTAGCGGGAGTAACGGAGACCCAGTACTTC; CDR3: CARGLVAGVTETQYF
D: -; size: -; J: TRBJ2-7; V: TRBV6-4; DNA: TGTGCCAGCAGTGACCCCCGCTCCTACGAGCAGTACTTC; CDR3: CASSDPRSYEQYF
D: -; size: -; J: TRBJ1-5; V: TRBV12-5; DNA: TGTGCTAGTGGTTTGGTACGAGGGTCTAGCTTACAGCTTAGCAATCAGCCCCAGCATTTT; CDR3: CASGLVRGSSLQLSNQPQHF
D: -; size: -; J: TRBJ2-7; V: TRBV29-1; DNA: TGCAGCGTTGGCTCAAGCTCCTACGAGCAGTACTTC; CDR3: CSVGSSSYEQYF
D: -; size: -; J: TRBJ2-3; V: TRBV29-1; DNA: TGCAGCGTTGAAAAGCCCCCTGGGAGGGATACGCAGTATTTT; CDR3: CSVEKPPGRDTQYF
D: -; size: -; J: TRBJ2-2; V: TRBV5-1; DNA: TGCGCCAGCAGCCCCCCCGCGGTCACCGGGGAGCTGTTTTTT; CDR3: CASSPPAVTGELFF